Described below is a single TCR beta chain sequence and its context. Its antigen specificity is not known. No much larger clonotype is one base removed from it; base qualities were not supplied. Hyperthyroidism was considered stable if no progression to ophthalmopathy occurred within 18 months of follow-up. Hyperthyroidism patients were newly diagnosed, with disease duration under 2 months, and aged 18 to 65 years. Patients were excluded if they had other autoimmune diseases, uncontrolled infections, pregnancy or lactation. Diagnosis was based on clinical symptoms, serum thyroxine, TRAb, thyroid ultrasound and orbital computed tomography. PBMCs were isolated from more than 8 ml of fresh peripheral blood by Ficoll-Paque density gradient centrifugation. Total RNA was extracted with Trizol reagent and quality-checked on an Agilent 2100 Bioanalyzer. The sample comes from a study of Graves' ophthalmopathy and Graves' hyperthyroidism (dated 2018 in TCRdb). Broadly, across the study: Peripheral blood was collected at initial diagnosis, before any treatment. The approximately 90 discovery patients were divided at random into training and test sets in a 7:3 ratio. T-cell repertoires of thyroid tissue and blood were compared in five or six hyperthyroidism patients. An independent validation cohort was composed of 18 hyperthyroidism patients and around 16 patients who later progressed from hyperthyroidism to ophthalmopathy. After sampling, hyperthyroidism patients received methimazole starting at 30 mg daily, and ophthalmopathy patients received high-dose intravenous methylprednisolone. To explore V-J signatures that distinguish ophthalmopathy from hyperthyroidism, a discovery set of 90 to 100 patients was enrolled, made up of 40 to 45 with ophthalmopathy and fewer than 60 with stable hyperthyroidism. In total, 135 blood samples were TCR-sequenced: fewer than 50 ophthalmopathy, about 75 hyperthyroidism and approximately 17 hyperthyroidism-to-ophthalmopathy patients. The study used TCR beta repertoire signatures to distinguish Graves' ophthalmopathy from Graves' hyperthyroidism and to predict progression to ophthalmopathy.

For repertoire sequencing, the TCR beta CDR3 regions were amplified from RNA transcripts. The first round of RT-PCR was done with HTBI primers and the Qiagen OneStep RT-PCR kit, and was followed by a second round of multiplex PCR, then size selection and purification. Libraries were sequenced on an Illumina HiSeq2000 using paired-end 100 bp reads. The study's processing was this. Reads were processed with SOAPnuke, discarding reads with adapters, uncalled bases, mean Phred below 15, or no exact constant-primer or identifier match. COPE v1.2.5 was used to merge high-quality paired reads. Each unique nucleotide sequence was defined as a clonotype, and clonotypes were aligned to IMGT TRB V, D and J references with MiTCR v1.1. The analysis was limited to V-J combinations with a frequency above 0.0001, which together covered roughly 99% of the repertoires. A TCR clonal expansion and chaos score per V-J combination was defined as the ratio of F50 clonal expansion to chaos observed in the TCRdist matrix. Welch's t-statistics and random forest were used to narrow the features down to approximately 13 V-J combinations, which were then fed into a naive Bayes classifier. Thyroid-blood repertoire similarity was quantified with the Morisita-Horn index. TCRdb's own reprocessing of the public reads used fastp at Q25 and MiXCR and kept productive beta chains. Each entry is one CDR3 protein sequence, shown with its most common DNA and genes. These V and J calls rely on TCRdb rather than the paper's analysis. Present in this sample are under 800,000 distinct CDR3 sequences, about 24% of which were seen just once. Of the sample, approximately 6.5% falls within the top ten clones.

Study-wide findings and limitations: Sample size was not predetermined statistically, and investigators were not blinded to group allocation. The 13-signature model separated ophthalmopathy from stable hyperthyroidism with around 90% sensitivity and approximately 83% specificity in cross-validation, and 80%/75% in the test set. Among expanded thyroid clonotypes with frequency above 0.001, most also showed up in blood, which suggests that blood repertoires may reflect the thyroid immune response. In validation, the model predicted ophthalmopathy progression with nearly 71% sensitivity and approximately 75% specificity; roughly 12 predicted patients were CT-confirmed with GO in a median of about 6.2 months.

Its CDR3 holds 14 amino acids, cysteine through phenylalanine. Only the CDR3 portion is preserved as DNA: 42 bases, with reading frame beginning at the first base. The germline V gene sets CDR1 to MNHNS and CDR2 to SASEGT. At the junction V is shortened by 7 bases and J by 5 bases; bases outside the gene matches: 8. Here the chain combines TRBV6-1 and TRBJ2-5; TRBD1 aligns with 9 central bases. Material: peripheral blood. The clonotype was recovered from a woman between 18 and 29 years old with stable Graves' hyperthyroidism. Some clones in this sample may be carry-over from other donors' samples. Donor details come from another sample of the same person, matched by shared clones. The sequence in DNA is TGTGCCAGCAACAAGGGACAGGGCTGGGAGACCCAGTACTTC. Its translation is CASNKGQGWETQYF.